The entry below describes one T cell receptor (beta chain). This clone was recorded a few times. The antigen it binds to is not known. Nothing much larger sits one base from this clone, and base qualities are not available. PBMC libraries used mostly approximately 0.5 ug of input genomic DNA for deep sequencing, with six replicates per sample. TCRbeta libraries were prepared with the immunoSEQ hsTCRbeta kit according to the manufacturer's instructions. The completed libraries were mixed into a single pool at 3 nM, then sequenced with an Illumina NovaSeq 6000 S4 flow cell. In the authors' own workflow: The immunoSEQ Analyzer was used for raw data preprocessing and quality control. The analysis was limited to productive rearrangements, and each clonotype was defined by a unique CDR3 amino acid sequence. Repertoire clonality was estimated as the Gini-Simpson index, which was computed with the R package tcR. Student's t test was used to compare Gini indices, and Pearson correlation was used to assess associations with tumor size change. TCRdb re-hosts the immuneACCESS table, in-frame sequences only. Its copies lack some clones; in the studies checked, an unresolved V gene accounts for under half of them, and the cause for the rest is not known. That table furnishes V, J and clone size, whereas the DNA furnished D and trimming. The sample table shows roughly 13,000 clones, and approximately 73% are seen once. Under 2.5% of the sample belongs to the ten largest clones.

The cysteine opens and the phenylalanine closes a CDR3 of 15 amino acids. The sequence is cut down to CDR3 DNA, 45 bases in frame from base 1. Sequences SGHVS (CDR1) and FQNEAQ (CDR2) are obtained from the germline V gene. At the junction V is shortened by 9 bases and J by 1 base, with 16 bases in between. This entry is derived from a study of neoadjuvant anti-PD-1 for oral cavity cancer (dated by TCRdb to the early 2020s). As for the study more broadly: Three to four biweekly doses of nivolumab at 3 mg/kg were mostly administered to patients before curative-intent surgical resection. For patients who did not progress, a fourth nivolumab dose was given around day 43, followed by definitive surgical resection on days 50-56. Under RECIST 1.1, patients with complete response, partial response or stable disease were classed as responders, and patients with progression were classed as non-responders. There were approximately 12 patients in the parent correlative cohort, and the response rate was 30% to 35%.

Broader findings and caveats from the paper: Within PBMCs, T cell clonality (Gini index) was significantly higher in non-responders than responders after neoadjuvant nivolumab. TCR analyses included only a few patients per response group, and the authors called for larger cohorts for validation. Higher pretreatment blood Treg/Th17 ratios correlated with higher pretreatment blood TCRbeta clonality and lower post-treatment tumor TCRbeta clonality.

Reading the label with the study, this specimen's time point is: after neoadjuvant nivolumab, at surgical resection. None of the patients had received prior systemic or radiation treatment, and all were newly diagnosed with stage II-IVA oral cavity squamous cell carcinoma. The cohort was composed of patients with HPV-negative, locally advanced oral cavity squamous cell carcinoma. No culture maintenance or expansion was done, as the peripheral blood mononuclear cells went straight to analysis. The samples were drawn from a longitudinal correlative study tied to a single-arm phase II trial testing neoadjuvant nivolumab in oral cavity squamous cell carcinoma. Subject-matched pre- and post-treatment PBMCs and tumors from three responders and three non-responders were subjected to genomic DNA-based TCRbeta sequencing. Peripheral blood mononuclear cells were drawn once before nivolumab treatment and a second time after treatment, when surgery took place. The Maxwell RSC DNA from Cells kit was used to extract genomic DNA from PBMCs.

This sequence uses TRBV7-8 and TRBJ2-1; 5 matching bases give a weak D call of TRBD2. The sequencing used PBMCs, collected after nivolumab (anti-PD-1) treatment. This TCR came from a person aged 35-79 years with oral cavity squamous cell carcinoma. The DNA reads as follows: TGTGCCAGTTCACGGGAACGAATATCCTACAATGAGCAGTTCTTC. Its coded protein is CASSRERISYNEQFF.